These 9 T cell receptor beta chains originate from one sample sequenced in a study of T cells in Graves' hyperthyroidism and ophthalmopathy. There were TCR beta CDR3 regions amplified from RNA transcripts. The study used the HTBI primer set for a first-round RT-PCR of the TCR CDR3. MiXCR was run by TCRdb on the multiplex PCR reads, yielding one entry per CDR3 protein. The data contain approximately 560,000 distinct CDR3 sequences, 15% to 18% of them singletons. Sequences were obtained from blood. Receptors originate from a woman in her twenties or thirties with Graves' hyperthyroidism.

On this clonotype itself: A read error may be the cause here, since a much bigger clone is one base away. This rearrangement joins TRBV6-5 to TRBJ2-1; D unclear. This CDR3 has 12 residues. With 2 bases removed from V and 7 bases from J, the gap between germline ends came to 6 bases. CDR1 is MNHEY and CDR2 is SVGAGI in the germline V gene. As DNA, the CDR3 is TGTGCCAGCAGTTACGAGACTAATGAGCAGTTCTTC. This encodes CASSYETNEQFF.

This clonotype was found a few times. The chain employs TRBV20-1 and TRBJ2-2; TRBD2 matches 7 bases. With V trimmed by 1 base and J by 4 bases, 3 bases remained unmatched. Per germline, CDR1 DFQATT and CDR2 SNEGSKA (reference sequence). This CDR3 region has 14 residues. CDR3 DNA sequence: TGCAGTGCTAGAGTGGCGGGAGCCACCGGGGAGCTGTTTTTT. Translating it yields CSARVAGATGELFF.

This clonotype was seen only a few times. This chain uses TRBV11-2 with TRBJ2-3, with 7 bases fitting TRBD2. The CDR3 loop spans 16 amino acids. With 5 bases clipped from V and 0 bases from J, the junction kept 8 bases outside the gene matches. Germline-derived CDR1 and CDR2 are SGHAT and FQNNGV. CDR3 DNA sequence: TGTGCCAGCAGCGTAGTGGCTAGCGGTAGCACAGATACGCAGTATTTT. Amino acid sequence: CASSVVASGSTDTQYF.

Ten or more counts support this clonotype. The V call is TRBV28, the J call TRBJ2-7; D perhaps matches TRBD1 (6 bases). Trimming left V 5 bases short and J 3 bases short, with 17 bases between. The CDR3 sequence is 15 residues long. The germline V gene has CDR1 MDHEN and CDR2 SYDVKM. The CDR3, as DNA: TGTGCCAGCAGTACCCTGACAGGTTTTTACTACGAGCAGTACTTC. It yields the protein CASSTLTGFYYEQYF.

This chain connects TRBV28 to TRBJ2-7; weak D call: TRBD1 (6 bases). CDR1 MDHEN and CDR2 SYDVKM come from the germline V gene. CDR3 length: 15 residues. V lost 5 bases, J lost 2 bases, and 16 bases lay in between. The CDR3 region has the DNA TGTGCCAGCAGTCGCACCGGGACAAAGACCTACGAGCAGTACTTC. Protein sequence: CASSRTGTKTYEQYF.

In this sample, this clonotype turned up many times. The rearrangement uses TRBV2 and TRBJ2-1, with 7 bases matching TRBD2. The ends lost 3 bases at V and 6 bases at J; junction bases unmatched: 5. The CDR3 is 14 residues long. Germline V gene data show CDR1 as SNHLY and CDR2 as FYNNEI. The CDR3 is CASSEKREGNEQFF. In DNA, the CDR3 is TGTGCCAGCAGTGAGAAGCGGGAAGGCAATGAGCAGTTCTTC.

The table lists this clonotype with many counts. The genes are TRBV6-2 or TRBV6-3 and TRBJ2-7; 9 positions agree with TRBD1. Trimming at V came to 2 bases and at J to 1 base, leaving 6 bases not matched to a gene. The CDR3 loop spans 16 amino acids. In germline, CDR1 is MNHEY, CDR2 SVGEGT. The CDR3 protein is CASSYAPDRGSYEQYF. CDR3 bases: TGTGCCAGCAGTTACGCCCCCGACAGGGGGTCCTACGAGCAGTACTTC.

This chain joins TRBV27 and TRBJ1-6; D gene unclear. Germline V CDR1 and CDR2: MNHEY, SMNVEV (reference sequence). Trimming shortened V by 5 bases and J by 8 bases, and 7 bases separated the two germline ends. The CDR3 is 12 amino acids. The DNA for the CDR3 is TGTGCCAGCAGTCAACTCGATTCACCCCTCCACTTT. The encoded protein is CASSQLDSPLHF.

This chain joins TRBV29-1 and TRBJ2-7, with D unclear. The germline V gene encodes CDR1 SQVTM and CDR2 ANQGSEA. CDR3 length equals 12 residues. Trimming removed 5 bases at V and 0 bases at J, with 8 bases between. This chain's CDR3 is CSVLTSSYEQYF. The DNA of the CDR3 is TGCAGCGTTTTGACATCCTCCTACGAGCAGTACTTC.